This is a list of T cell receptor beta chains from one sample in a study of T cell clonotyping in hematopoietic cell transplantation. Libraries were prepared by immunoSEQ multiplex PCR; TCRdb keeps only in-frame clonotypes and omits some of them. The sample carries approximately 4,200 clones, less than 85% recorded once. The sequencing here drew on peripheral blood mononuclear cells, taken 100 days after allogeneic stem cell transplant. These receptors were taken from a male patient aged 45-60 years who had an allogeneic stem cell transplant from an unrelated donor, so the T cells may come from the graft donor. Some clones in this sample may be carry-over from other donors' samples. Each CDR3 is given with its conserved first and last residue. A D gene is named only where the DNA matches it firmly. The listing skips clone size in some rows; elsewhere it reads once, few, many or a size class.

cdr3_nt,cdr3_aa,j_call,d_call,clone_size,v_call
TGTGCCAGCAGTGAAAGCAAGAATTCACCCCTCCACTTT,CASSESKNSPLHF,TRBJ1-6,NA,NA,TRBV2
TGCAGCGTTGAAGATCGGGGGGGTCGGGCGCCTGAGCAGTTCTTC,CSVEDRGGRAPEQFF,TRBJ2-1,TRBD2,NA,TRBV29-1
TGTGCCAGCTCACCATCGACGAGCGGTACCTACGAGCAGTACTTC,CASSPSTSGTYEQYF,TRBJ2-7,NA,large,TRBV18
TGCGCCAGCAGCCACAGGGGATTGAACACCGGGGAGCTGTTTTTT,CASSHRGLNTGELFF,TRBJ2-2,TRBD1,NA,TRBV5-1
TGTGCCAGCAGCCGCGACAGTTATAGCAATCAGCCCCAGCATTTT,CASSRDSYSNQPQHF,TRBJ1-5,NA,NA,TRBV6-5
TGTGCCTGGAGTGCTTGGGGGACAGGTCGCTACGAGCAGTACTTC,CAWSAWGTGRYEQYF,TRBJ2-7,TRBD1,NA,TRBV30
TGTGCCAGCAGGGTGGACTCTAGTGGTGCCGGGGAGCTGTTTTTT,CASRVDSSGAGELFF,TRBJ2-2,NA,few,TRBV2
TGTGCCAGCAGTGACTACAAAGCCTACGAGCAGTACTTC,CASSDYKAYEQYF,TRBJ2-7,NA,few,TRBV6-1
TGTGCCAGTAGTCCACATGGTCACACCGGGGAGCTGTTTTTT,CASSPHGHTGELFF,TRBJ2-2,NA,NA,TRBV19
TGTGCCAGCAGTGTACAGGACAGGGGTTATGGCTACACCTTC,CASSVQDRGYGYTF,TRBJ1-2,TRBD1,NA,TRBV28
TGTGCCAGCAGCCCAGGACTAACCAGAACCTACGAGCAGTACTTC,CASSPGLTRTYEQYF,TRBJ2-7,NA,NA,TRBV7-2
TGTGCCAGCAGCTTTCGGGACAGGGACGAAAAACTGTTTTTT,CASSFRDRDEKLFF,TRBJ1-4,TRBD1,NA,TRBV7-2
TGTGCCAGCAGCCGGACAGGGTTGCGGGAGCAGTACTTC,CASSRTGLREQYF,TRBJ2-7,TRBD1,NA,TRBV6-5
TGTGCCAGCAGCTCCCAGGAATCCTACGAGCAGTACTTC,CASSSQESYEQYF,TRBJ2-7,NA,NA,TRBV5-6
TGTGCCAGCAGCCTGGGACAGGGTGGTGGCTACACCTTC,CASSLGQGGGYTF,TRBJ1-2,TRBD1,NA,TRBV7-9
TGTGCCAGCAGCCCGGGGGGCGGGAGGGCCGGCACCGGGGAGCTGTTTTTT,CASSPGGGRAGTGELFF,TRBJ2-2,TRBD2,NA,TRBV5-6
TGTGCCAGCAGCTTACAGGGGAATCAGCCCCAGCATTTT,CASSLQGNQPQHF,TRBJ1-5,NA,NA,TRBV7-2
TGTGCCAGCAGCCCATCGGGGCAGGGTAACACCGGGGAGCTGTTTTTT,CASSPSGQGNTGELFF,TRBJ2-2,NA,NA,TRBV7-2
TGCGCCAGCAGCTTGGGGGGATCGGGGCAGGATACGCAGTATTTT,CASSLGGSGQDTQYF,TRBJ2-3,NA,NA,TRBV5-1
TGCGCCAGCAGCCAAGAGGGACAGACATTAACGGATACGCAGTATTTT,CASSQEGQTLTDTQYF,TRBJ2-3,TRBD1,NA,TRBV4-1
TGTGCCATCACCAGCGGGGTCGATGGCTACACCTTC,CAITSGVDGYTF,TRBJ1-2,NA,NA,TRBV10-3
TGCAGCGTTGGACTAGCGGGGGGTGAGCAGTTCTTC,CSVGLAGGEQFF,TRBJ2-1,TRBD2,few,TRBV29-1
TGTGCCAGCAGCAATCCCGGGACTAGCGAGAGCACAGATACGCAGTATTTT,CASSNPGTSESTDTQYF,TRBJ2-3,TRBD2,once,TRBV7-9
TGTGCCAGCAGCTCCCCTGGCGATACGCAGTATTTT,CASSSPGDTQYF,TRBJ2-3,NA,NA,TRBV9
TGTGCCTGGAGTGTGCTGACTGAAGCTTTCTTT,CAWSVLTEAFF,TRBJ1-1,NA,NA,TRBV30
TGTGCCAGCAGCCCTGGACCGAACTACGAGCAGTACTTC,CASSPGPNYEQYF,TRBJ2-7,NA,NA,TRBV7-8
TGTGCCAGCAGTGAAACCTTCAGTCCCTATAGCAATCAGCCCCAGCATTTT,CASSETFSPYSNQPQHF,TRBJ1-5,NA,medium-sized,TRBV6-1
TGTGCCAGAGCTTGGGGACAGGGGGCGCGGCAGCCCCAGCATTTT,CARAWGQGARQPQHF,TRBJ1-5,TRBD1,NA,TRBV6-5
TGCGCCAGCAGCTTGGGAGTGGTCGGTTACGAGCAGTACTTC,CASSLGVVGYEQYF,TRBJ2-7,NA,NA,TRBV5-1
TGTGCCTGGAGTGTACGCAGCAGGGGCACCTACGAGCAGTACTTC,CAWSVRSRGTYEQYF,TRBJ2-7,NA,NA,TRBV30
TGTGCCTGGAGTGTATTGAGTGAAGCTTTCTTT,CAWSVLSEAFF,TRBJ1-1,NA,medium-sized,TRBV30
TGCGCCAGCAGCCATCTTGGGGCGTCCGGCACAGATACGCAGTATTTT,CASSHLGASGTDTQYF,TRBJ2-3,NA,NA,TRBV4-3
TGTGCCAGCAGCTTACTTCTGGTTCCGGGCGAGCAGTACTTC,CASSLLLVPGEQYF,TRBJ2-7,NA,NA,TRBV11-2
TGTGCCAGCAGCTTAGATCTCGGGATCTCCTACGAGCAGTACTTC,CASSLDLGISYEQYF,TRBJ2-7,NA,NA,TRBV11-1
TGTGCCAGCAGTGACAGGGAAGACAATCAGCCCCAGCATTTT,CASSDREDNQPQHF,TRBJ1-5,TRBD1,few,TRBV28
TGCAGTGCTAATCCCCACTATGGCTACACCTTC,CSANPHYGYTF,TRBJ1-2,NA,NA,TRBV20-1
TGTGCCAGCAGCTTAGATCTAGCCAAAAACATTCAGTACTTC,CASSLDLAKNIQYF,TRBJ2-4,NA,NA,TRBV11-2
TGTGCCAGCAGCTTGGCCCGGGGGAACACTGAAGCTTTCTTT,CASSLARGNTEAFF,TRBJ1-1,NA,NA,TRBV5-4
TGTGCCAGCAGTGGCACTAGCAATGAGCAGTTCTTC,CASSGTSNEQFF,TRBJ2-1,NA,once,TRBV7-7
TGTGCCAGCAGCGTAGGCCTAGCGGGAGGGCCGGGGACGCAGTATTTT,CASSVGLAGGPGTQYF,TRBJ2-3,TRBD2,few,TRBV9
TGTGCCAGCAGCTGGGGGACGGTATCCTACGAGCAGTACTTC,CASSWGTVSYEQYF,TRBJ2-7,NA,medium-sized,TRBV5-5
TGTGCCAGCAGGGGTAGTGGAAACACCATATATTTT,CASRGSGNTIYF,TRBJ1-3,NA,once,TRBV9
TGTGCCACCAGCAGGGGACTAGCGGGAGGTGACCCCTACAATGAGCAGTTCTTC,CATSRGLAGGDPYNEQFF,TRBJ2-1,TRBD2,NA,TRBV15
TGTGCCAGTAGTATTAGAGGGAAGGAAGATACGCAGTATTTT,CASSIRGKEDTQYF,TRBJ2-3,NA,NA,TRBV19
TGTGCCAGCAGTAGCGGACCGGGCAACACCTTC,CASSSGPGNTF,TRBJ1-2,NA,NA,TRBV2
TGTGCCAGTAGTATAACAGGGAATCAGCCCCAGCATTTT,CASSITGNQPQHF,TRBJ1-5,NA,NA,TRBV19
TGTGCCAGCAGCTTACTTATTCTGGGAATCTACGAGCAGTACTTC,CASSLLILGIYEQYF,TRBJ2-7,NA,NA,TRBV7-9
TGTGCCAGCAGCCAAGGAGTGCTCACCGGGGAGCTGTTTTTT,CASSQGVLTGELFF,TRBJ2-2,NA,few,TRBV7-2
TGTGCCAGTAGTATGGGACAGTCTCAGGAGCAGTACTTC,CASSMGQSQEQYF,TRBJ2-7,TRBD1,NA,TRBV19